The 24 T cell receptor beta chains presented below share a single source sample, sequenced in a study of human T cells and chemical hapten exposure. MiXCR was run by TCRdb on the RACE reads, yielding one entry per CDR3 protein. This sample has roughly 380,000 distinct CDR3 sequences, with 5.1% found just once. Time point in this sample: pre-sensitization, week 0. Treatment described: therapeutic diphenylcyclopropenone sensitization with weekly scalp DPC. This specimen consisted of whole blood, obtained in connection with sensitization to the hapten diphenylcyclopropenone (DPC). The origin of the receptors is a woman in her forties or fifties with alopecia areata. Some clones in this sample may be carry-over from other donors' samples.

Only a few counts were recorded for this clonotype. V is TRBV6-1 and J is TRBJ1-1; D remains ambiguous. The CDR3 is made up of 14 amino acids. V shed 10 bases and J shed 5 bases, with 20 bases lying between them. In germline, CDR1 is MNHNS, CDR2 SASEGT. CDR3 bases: TGTGCCACCCCCACCGAGGGCAGAGGGACTGAAGCTTTCTTT. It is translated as CATPTEGRGTEAFF.

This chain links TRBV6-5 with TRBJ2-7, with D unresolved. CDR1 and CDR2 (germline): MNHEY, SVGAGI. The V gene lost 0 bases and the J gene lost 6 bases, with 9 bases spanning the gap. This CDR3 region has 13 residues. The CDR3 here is CASSYSRKGEQYF. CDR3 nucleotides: TGTGCCAGCAGTTACTCGAGGAAGGGCGAGCAGTACTTC.

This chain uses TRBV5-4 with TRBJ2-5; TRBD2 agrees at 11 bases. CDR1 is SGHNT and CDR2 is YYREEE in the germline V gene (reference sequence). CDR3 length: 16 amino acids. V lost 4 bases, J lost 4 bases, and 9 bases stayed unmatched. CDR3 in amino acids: CASSGLVLAGVETQYF. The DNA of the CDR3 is TGTGCCAGCAGCGGTCTCGTACTAGCGGGGGTAGAGACCCAGTACTTC.

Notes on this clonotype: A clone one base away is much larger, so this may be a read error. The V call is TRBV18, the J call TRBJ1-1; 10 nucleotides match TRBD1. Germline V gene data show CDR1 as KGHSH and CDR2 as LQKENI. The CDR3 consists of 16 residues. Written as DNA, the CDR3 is TGTGTCAGCTCACAGGGGACAGGGGACGCCTACACTGAAGCTTTCTTT. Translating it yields CVSSQGTGDAYTEAFF.

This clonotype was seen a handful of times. The CDR3 nucleotides are TGTGCCAGCAGCCAAGACGAGGGACTTAGGGGGAATTCACCCCTCCACTTT. This sequence encodes CASSQDEGLRGNSPLHF. This chain links TRBV3-1 with TRBJ1-6, with D perhaps matching TRBD1 (6 bases). Trimming left V 0 bases short and J 7 bases short, with 16 bases between. The CDR3 length is 17 residues. The germline gives CDR1 LGHDT, CDR2 YNNKEL (reference sequence).

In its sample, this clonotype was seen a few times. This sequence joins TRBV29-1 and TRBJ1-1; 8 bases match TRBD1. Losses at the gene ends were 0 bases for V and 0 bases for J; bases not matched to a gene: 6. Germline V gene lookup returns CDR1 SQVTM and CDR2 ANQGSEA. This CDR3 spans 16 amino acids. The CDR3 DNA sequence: TGCAGCGTTGAAGATGGAGACAGGGGCCTGAACACTGAAGCTTTCTTT. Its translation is CSVEDGDRGLNTEAFF. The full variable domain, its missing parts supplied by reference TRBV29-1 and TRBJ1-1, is SAVISQKPSRDICQRGTSLTIQCQVDSQVTMMFWYRQQPGQSLTLIATANQGSEATYESGFVIDKFPISRPNLTFSTLTVSNMSPEDSSIYLCSVEDGDRGLNTEAFFGQGTRLTVV.

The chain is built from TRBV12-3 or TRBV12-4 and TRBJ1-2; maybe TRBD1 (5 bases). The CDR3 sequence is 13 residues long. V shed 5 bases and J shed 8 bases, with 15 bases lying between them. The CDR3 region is CASSGGLSSGYTF. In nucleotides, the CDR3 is TGTGCCAGCAGTGGGGGACTTTCTAGCGGCTACACCTTC.

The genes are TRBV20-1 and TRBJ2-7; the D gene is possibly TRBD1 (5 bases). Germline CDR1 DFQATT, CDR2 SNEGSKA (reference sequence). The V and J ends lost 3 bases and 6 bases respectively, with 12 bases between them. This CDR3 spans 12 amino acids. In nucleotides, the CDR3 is TGCAGTGCTAGGGGGCCCGCCGGCGAGCAGTACTTC. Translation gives CSARGPAGEQYF.

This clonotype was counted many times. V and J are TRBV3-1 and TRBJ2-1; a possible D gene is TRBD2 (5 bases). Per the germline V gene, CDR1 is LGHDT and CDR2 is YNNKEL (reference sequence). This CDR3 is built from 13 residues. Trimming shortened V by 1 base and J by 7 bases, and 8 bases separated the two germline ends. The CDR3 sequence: CASSQAGGNEQFF. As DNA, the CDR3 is TGTGCCAGCAGCCAAGCAGGCGGGAATGAGCAGTTCTTC.

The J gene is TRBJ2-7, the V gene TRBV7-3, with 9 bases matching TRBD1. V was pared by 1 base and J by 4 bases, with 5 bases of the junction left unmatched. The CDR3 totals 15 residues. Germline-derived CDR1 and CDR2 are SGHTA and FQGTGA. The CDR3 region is CASSLIGGQGYEQYF. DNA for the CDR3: TGTGCCAGCAGCTTAATCGGGGGACAGGGTTACGAGCAGTACTTC.

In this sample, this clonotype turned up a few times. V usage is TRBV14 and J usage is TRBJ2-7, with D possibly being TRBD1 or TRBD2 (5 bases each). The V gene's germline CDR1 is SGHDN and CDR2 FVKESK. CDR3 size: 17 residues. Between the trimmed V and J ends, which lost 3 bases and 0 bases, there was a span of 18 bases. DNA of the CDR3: TGTGCCAGCAGCCAGCTCGGGGCCCGGTCATACTCCTACGAGCAGTACTTC. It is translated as CASSQLGARSYSYEQYF.

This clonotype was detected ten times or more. CDR3 sequence reads: CSVVGAAGELFF. CDR3 DNA sequence: TGCAGCGTTGTGGGCGCGGCCGGGGAGCTGTTTTTT. V usage is TRBV29-1 and J usage is TRBJ2-2; no firm D call. V was pared by 4 bases and J by 6 bases, with 9 bases between. The CDR3 totals 12 residues. CDR1 is SQVTM, CDR2 ANQGSEA, per germline.

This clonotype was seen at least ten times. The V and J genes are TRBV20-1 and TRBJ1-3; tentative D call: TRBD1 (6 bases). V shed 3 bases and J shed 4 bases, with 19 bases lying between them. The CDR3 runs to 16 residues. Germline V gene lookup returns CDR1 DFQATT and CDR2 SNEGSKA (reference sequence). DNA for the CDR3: TGCAGTGCTAGGGACGGGGGCCCCTTCTCGGGAAACACCATATATTTT. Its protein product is CSARDGGPFSGNTIYF.

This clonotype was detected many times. DNA of the CDR3: TGTGCCAGCAGCTTAGAAGGCAGCCCCACAGATACGCAGTATTTT. Its protein product is CASSLEGSPTDTQYF. This chain uses TRBV7-9 with TRBJ2-3; no clear D. CDR3 length: 15 residues. The V and J ends lost 1 base and 2 bases respectively, with 10 bases between them. Germline values: CDR1 SEHNR, CDR2 FQNEAQ (reference sequence).

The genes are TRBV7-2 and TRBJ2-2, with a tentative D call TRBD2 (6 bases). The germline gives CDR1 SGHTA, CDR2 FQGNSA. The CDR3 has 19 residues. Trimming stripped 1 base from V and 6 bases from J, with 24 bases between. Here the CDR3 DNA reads TGTGCCAGCAGCTTAGATCGGTTGACGGCGGTAGCGGTCGCCGGGGAGCTGTTTTTT. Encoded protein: CASSLDRLTAVAVAGELFF.

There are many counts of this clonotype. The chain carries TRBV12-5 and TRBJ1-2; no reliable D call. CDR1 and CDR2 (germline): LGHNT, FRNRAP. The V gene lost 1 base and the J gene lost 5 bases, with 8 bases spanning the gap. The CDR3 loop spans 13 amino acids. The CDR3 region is CASGLAVSYGYTF. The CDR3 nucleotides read TGTGCTAGTGGTTTGGCCGTATCATATGGCTACACCTTC.

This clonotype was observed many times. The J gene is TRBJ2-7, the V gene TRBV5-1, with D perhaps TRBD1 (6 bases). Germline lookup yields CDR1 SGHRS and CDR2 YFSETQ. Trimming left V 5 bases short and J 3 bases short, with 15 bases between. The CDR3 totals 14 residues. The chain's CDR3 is CASRVSSQGYEQYF. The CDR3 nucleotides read TGCGCCAGCAGGGTCTCTTCACAGGGCTACGAGCAGTACTTC.

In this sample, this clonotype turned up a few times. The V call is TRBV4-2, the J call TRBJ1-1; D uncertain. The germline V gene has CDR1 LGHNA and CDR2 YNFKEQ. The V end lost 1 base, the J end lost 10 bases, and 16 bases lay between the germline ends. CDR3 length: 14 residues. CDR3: CASSQGSDHPGAFF. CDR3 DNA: TGTGCCAGCAGCCAAGGTAGCGACCATCCCGGAGCTTTCTTT.

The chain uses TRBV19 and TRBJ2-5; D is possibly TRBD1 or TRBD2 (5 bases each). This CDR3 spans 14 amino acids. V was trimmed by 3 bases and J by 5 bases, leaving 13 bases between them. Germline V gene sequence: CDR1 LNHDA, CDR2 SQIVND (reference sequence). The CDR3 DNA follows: TGTGCCAGTAGTATCTCCGGGACCGCTGAGACCCAGTACTTC. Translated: CASSISGTAETQYF.

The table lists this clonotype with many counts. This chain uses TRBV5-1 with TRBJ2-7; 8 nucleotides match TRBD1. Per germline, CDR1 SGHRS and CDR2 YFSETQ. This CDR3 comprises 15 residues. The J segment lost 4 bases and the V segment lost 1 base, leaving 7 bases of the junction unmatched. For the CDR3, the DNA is TGCGCCAGCAGCTTGTTAGGCCAGGGGGCTTACGAGCAGTACTTC. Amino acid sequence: CASSLLGQGAYEQYF.

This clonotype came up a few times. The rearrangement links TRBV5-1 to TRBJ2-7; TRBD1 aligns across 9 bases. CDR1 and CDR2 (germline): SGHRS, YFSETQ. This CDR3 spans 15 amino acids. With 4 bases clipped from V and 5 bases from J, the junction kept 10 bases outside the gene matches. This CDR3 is CASSAGGTGQHEQYF. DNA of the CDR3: TGCGCCAGCAGCGCCGGCGGGACAGGGCAGCACGAGCAGTACTTC. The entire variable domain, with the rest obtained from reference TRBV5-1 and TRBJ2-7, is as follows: KAGVTQTPRYLIKTRGQQVTLSCSPISGHRSVSWYQQTPGQGLQFLFEYFSETQRNKGNFPGRFSGRQFSNSRSEMNVSTLELGDSALYLCASSAGGTGQHEQYFGPGTRLTVT.

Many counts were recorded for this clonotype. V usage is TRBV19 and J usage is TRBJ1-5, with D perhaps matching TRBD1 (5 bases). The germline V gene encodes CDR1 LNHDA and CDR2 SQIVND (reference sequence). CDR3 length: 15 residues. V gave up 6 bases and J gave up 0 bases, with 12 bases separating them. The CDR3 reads CASSLTGASNQPQHF. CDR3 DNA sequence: TGTGCCAGTAGCCTGACTGGGGCTAGCAATCAGCCCCAGCATTTT.

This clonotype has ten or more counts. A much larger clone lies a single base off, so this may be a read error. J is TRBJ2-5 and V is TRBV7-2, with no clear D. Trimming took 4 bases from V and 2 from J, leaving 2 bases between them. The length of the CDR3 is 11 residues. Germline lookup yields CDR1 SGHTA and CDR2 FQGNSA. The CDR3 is CASSWQETQYF. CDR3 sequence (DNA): TGTGCCAGCAGCTGGCAAGAGACCCAGTACTTC. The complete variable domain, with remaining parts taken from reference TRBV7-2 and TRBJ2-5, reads GAGVSQSPSNKVTEKGKDVELRCDPISGHTALYWYRQSLGQGLEFLIYFQGNSAPDKSGLPSDRFSAERTGGSVSTLTIQRTQQEDSAVYLCASSWQETQYFGPGTRLLVL.

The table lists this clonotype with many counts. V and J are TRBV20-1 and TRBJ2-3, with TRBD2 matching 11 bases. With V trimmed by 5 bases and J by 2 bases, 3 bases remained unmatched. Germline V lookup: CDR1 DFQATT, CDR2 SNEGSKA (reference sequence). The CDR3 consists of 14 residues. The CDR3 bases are TGCAGTGCTGGTAGCGGGAGGGACACAGATACGCAGTATTTT. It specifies CSAGSGRDTDTQYF.